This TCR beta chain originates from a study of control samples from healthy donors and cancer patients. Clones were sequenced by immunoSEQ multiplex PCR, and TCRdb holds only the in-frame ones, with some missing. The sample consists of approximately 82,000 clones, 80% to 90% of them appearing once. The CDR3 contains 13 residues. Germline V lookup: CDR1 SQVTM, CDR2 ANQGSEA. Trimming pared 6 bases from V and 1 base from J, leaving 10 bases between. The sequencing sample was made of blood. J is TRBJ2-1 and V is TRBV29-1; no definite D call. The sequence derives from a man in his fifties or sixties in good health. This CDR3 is CSVRSNSYNEQFF. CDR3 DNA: TGCAGCGTCCGCAGCAATTCCTACAATGAGCAGTTCTTC.